A selection of T cell receptor beta chains follows, all from one sample in a study of blood T cells in healthy people across ages. TCRdb fed the 5' RACE reads into MiXCR, producing one record per CDR3 protein. The sample shows about 1 million distinct CDR3 sequences, 45% of them seen only once. The specimen sequenced was blood. These receptors were obtained from a woman aged 60-75 years in good health. Both conserved end residues are trimmed from each CDR3. A clone size is listed for some rows: how often the clone was seen (once, few, many), or a class if it is expanded.

>TRBV12-3/TRBV12-4|13|NA|TRBJ2-3
ANSPTGQSTDTQY
>TRBV5-5|13|once|TRBJ2-5
ASSSSRTSGSEEY
>TRBV10-3|15|many|TRBJ2-1
AISEGQRDGSYNEQF
>TRBV4-1|10|few|TRBJ2-1
ASSQRGNEQF
>TRBV3-1|12|NA|TRBJ2-7
ASSQVGESYEQY
>TRBV5-1|15|NA|TRBJ1-1
ASSSGTGALPHTEAF
>TRBV6-1|13|few|TRBJ2-3
ASSEAGLVTDTQY
>TRBV18|16|NA|TRBJ2-1
ASSPRRVAGVKGIEQF
>TRBV7-9|13|few|TRBJ2-5
ASSLGQRLGETQY
>TRBV13|11|few|TRBJ2-7
ASSSAASYEQY
>TRBV11-2|12|NA|TRBJ2-1
AGSLTPYSGEQF
>TRBV20-1|12|NA|NA
SARTQVNEATQY
>TRBV20-1|12|NA|TRBJ2-3
SAAGGVSTDTQY
>TRBV3-1|11|NA|TRBJ2-1
ASEAGAYNEQF
>TRBV14|15|once|TRBJ2-3
ASSQDGSGRPTDTQY
>TRBV15|15|few|TRBJ2-7
ATSRESGGPGPYEQY
>TRBV10-3|12|NA|TRBJ2-5
AISDGLSQETQY
>TRBV24-1|13|NA|TRBJ2-3
ATSDSGQGMDTQY
>TRBV20-1|17|NA|TRBJ2-1
SARVLISLTSGGNNEQF
>TRBV7-9|12|NA|TRBJ1-6
ASSPVGWDSPLH
>TRBV20-1|11|NA|TRBJ2-3
SARSGTTDTQY
>TRBV6-5|10|few|TRBJ2-1
ASSELGFEQF
>TRBV27|15|NA|TRBJ2-7
ASSLSPPTGMGYEQY
>TRBV10-3|11|NA|TRBJ1-4
AVSPEANEKLF
>TRBV6-1|13|NA|TRBJ2-2
ASSARSSNTGELF
>TRBV14|12|few|TRBJ2-7
ASSGRDRLWEQY
>TRBV20-1|12|many|TRBJ2-4
SASSLSGLNIQY
>TRBV5-5|14|NA|TRBJ2-7
ASSLAGGREIYEQY
>TRBV7-9|14|few|TRBJ1-2
ASSSRDSLLNYGYT
>TRBV12-3/TRBV12-4|13|NA|TRBJ2-3
ASSSGGVFTDTQY
>TRBV20-1|12|NA|TRBJ2-5
SAPLAGVRETQY
>TRBV7-9|13|NA|NA
ASSSLGGLVYEQY
>TRBV4-2|14|NA|TRBJ1-5
ASSQEQGRSNQPQH
>TRBV30|12|NA|TRBJ1-2
AWSRDRTNYGYT
>TRBV20-1|14|few|TRBJ1-6
SATARVGIFDSPLH
>TRBV7-9|13|few|TRBJ2-1
ASSLLANKYNEQF
>TRBV27|12|NA|TRBJ1-2
ASSSTGMDYGYT
>TRBV4-2|16|few|NA
ASSQEPTSGPLGETQY
>TRBV4-2|14|few|TRBJ2-1
ASSQDHFQGYNEQF
>TRBV4-1|13|NA|TRBJ2-3
ASKLAGGGTDTQY
>TRBV15|13|few|TRBJ2-1
ATSRDQWAEREQF
>TRBV15|12|NA|TRBJ2-1
ATSRARVGDEQF
>TRBV12-3/TRBV12-4|16|NA|TRBJ2-1
ASSLGGTSGRAENEQF